This T cell receptor (beta chain) was recovered during a study of blood T cell repertoires in COVID-19. Repertoires were generated with immunoSEQ multiplex PCR, while TCRdb's copy carries only in-frame clones and drops some. There are around 160,000 clones in the sample; over 75% occur only once, and 6.5% to 9.5% lies in the top ten. The V and J ends lost 3 bases and 1 base respectively, with 7 bases between them. The CDR3 consists of 13 residues. The germline gives CDR1 PRHDT, CDR2 FYEKMQ (reference sequence). This clone has a handful of counts. The sample was peripheral blood. This receptor was obtained from a woman aged 55 to 70 with COVID-19, enrolled during active disease. The chain is built from TRBV13 and TRBJ2-7; D ambiguous. This CDR3 is CASSLQASYEQYF. In nucleotides, the CDR3 is TGTGCCAGCAGCTTGCAGGCGTCCTACGAGCAGTACTTC.